These 9 T cell receptor beta chains share one sample of origin, sequenced in a study of control samples from healthy donors and cancer patients. Clones were sequenced by immunoSEQ multiplex PCR, and TCRdb holds only the in-frame ones, with some missing. This sample carries around 90,000 clones, approximately 87% of them seen once, and the ten largest clones take roughly 2.1%. Sequencing was done on a sample of blood. These receptors came from a woman aged 40 to 50 in good health.

The genes are TRBV5-1 and TRBJ1-1; D remains unclear. The germline gives CDR1 SGHRS, CDR2 YFSETQ. The CDR3 is 14 residues long. With 0 bases removed from V and 3 bases from J, the gap between germline ends came to 9 bases. For the CDR3, the DNA is TGCGCCAGCAGCTTGGCCGGTTTGGACACTGAAGCTTTCTTT. Its protein product is CASSLAGLDTEAFF.

A few counts support this clone. The V gene is TRBV16, the J gene TRBJ2-7; the D is unclear. Germline V gene sequence: CDR1 KGHSY, CDR2 FQNENV. With 3 bases removed from V and 2 bases from J, the gap between germline ends came to 11 bases. CDR3 length: 14 residues. The CDR3 coding sequence is TGTGCCAGCAGCCACTTCCGGACGGCCTACGAGCAGTACTTC. It is translated as CASSHFRTAYEQYF.

V usage is TRBV5-8 and J usage is TRBJ2-1; D may be TRBD1 or TRBD2 (5 bases each). CDR1 and CDR2 (germline): SGHTS, YDEGEE. V shed 1 base and J shed 7 bases, with 15 bases lying between them. This CDR3 contains 15 residues. The CDR3 nucleotides read TGTGCCAGCAGCTTGATTCTGGAAGGGGAGAATGAGCAGTTCTTC. It encodes CASSLILEGENEQFF.

The chain employs TRBV13 and TRBJ1-1; perhaps TRBD1 as D (6 bases). Trimming pared 4 bases from V and 0 bases from J, leaving 21 bases between. Germline V lookup: CDR1 PRHDT, CDR2 FYEKMQ (reference sequence). The CDR3 totals 18 residues. This CDR3 is CASSSQTSRRGLNTEAFF. CDR3 nucleotide sequence: TGTGCCAGCAGCTCCCAAACATCACGCAGGGGTCTGAACACTGAAGCTTTCTTT.

The chain recombines TRBV9 with TRBJ1-1; a possible D gene is TRBD1 (5 bases). V lost 4 bases, J lost 11 bases, and 21 bases lay in between. CDR1 and CDR2 from the germline V gene are SGDLS and YYNGEE. The CDR3 is made up of 14 amino acids. In DNA, the CDR3 is TGTGCCAGCAGCACCAGCGGGGACGTTGAAGACGCTTTCTTT. This translates into CASSTSGDVEDAFF.

The CDR3 is CATSRENQPQHF. CDR3 sequence (DNA): TGTGCCACCAGCAGAGAAAATCAGCCCCAGCATTTT. This sequence joins TRBV15 and TRBJ1-5; D unclear. The CDR3 is made up of 12 amino acids. Deletions cut 0 bases from V and 4 bases from J, with 1 base between. CDR1 is LNHNV and CDR2 is YYDKDF in the germline V gene (reference sequence).

The chain recombines TRBV7-8 with TRBJ1-4; tentative D call: TRBD1 (5 bases). Germline CDR1 reads SGHVS; CDR2 reads FQNEAQ. The V and J ends lost 0 bases and 0 bases respectively, with 14 bases between them. This CDR3 region has 18 residues. The CDR3 sequence is CASSLARQGRPTNEKLFF. CDR3 nucleotide sequence: TGTGCCAGCAGCTTAGCGAGGCAGGGCCGTCCAACTAATGAAAAACTGTTTTTT.

In this sample, this clone turned up once. The rearrangement links TRBV4-3 to TRBJ2-3, with no clear D. V lost 4 bases and J lost 2, with 10 bases in between. The CDR3 extends over 14 amino acids. Germline CDR1 is LGHNA and CDR2 is YSLEER. This CDR3 reads CASSPSGFTDTQYF. In DNA, the CDR3 is TGCGCCAGCAGCCCTTCAGGATTCACAGATACGCAGTATTTT.

The chain has TRBV6-5 and TRBJ2-5, with TRBD2 matching over 7 bases. Looked up from germline, CDR1 is MNHEY and CDR2 is SVGAGI. V dropped 6 bases and J dropped 3; count of bases not matched to a gene: 7. The CDR3 is 14 residues long. CDR3 nucleotide sequence: TGTGCCAGCAGGCCCGGGGGGAGGGAAGAGACCCAGTACTTC. Protein sequence: CASRPGGREETQYF.